This T cell receptor beta chain derives from a study of Tregs in tolerant kidney transplant recipients. Libraries were prepared by immunoSEQ multiplex PCR; TCRdb keeps only in-frame clonotypes and omits some of them. The sample yields around 86,000 clones, around nine tenths seen once. Germline V gives CDR1 MGHRA, CDR2 YSYEKL. Germline trimming cut 2 bases from V and 6 bases from J; bases unmatched to any gene: 5. The CDR3 is 16 residues long. The nonmyeloablative bone marrow transplants came from related graft donors, with transient mixed chimerism. The sample in question was CD4+ T cells from blood (PBMCs), obtained 24 months after the transplant. This sequence joins TRBV4-1 and TRBJ2-1, with 12 bases lining up with TRBD2. The clonotype originates from a human patient who received a combined kidney and bone marrow transplant. Some T cells may arise from the graft donor. CDR3 sequence reads: CASSQLAGGNSNEQFF. Here the CDR3 DNA reads TGCGCCAGCAGCCAACTAGCGGGAGGGAATAGCAATGAGCAGTTCTTC.